Sequencing of this T cell receptor beta chain was carried out in a study of blood T cell repertoires in COVID-19. Study-level background: The United States, Italy and Spain supplied acute and convalescent COVID-19 samples.

Libraries were prepared by immunoSEQ multiplex PCR; TCRdb keeps only in-frame clonotypes and omits some of them. This sample has about 80,000 clones, with approximately 76% found just once. The germline V and J ends were trimmed by 6 bases and 4 bases, with 9 bases remaining between them. CDR1 and CDR2 from the germline V gene are SNHLY and FYNNEI. CDR3 size: 12 residues. The specimen was peripheral blood. The chain links TRBV2 to TRBJ1-2; D may be TRBD1 (6 bases). This clonotype was sampled from a man aged 70 or older with active or convalescent COVID-19. CDR3 protein: CASRTGGYGYTF. CDR3 bases: TGTGCCAGCAGGACAGGCGGCTATGGCTACACCTTC.